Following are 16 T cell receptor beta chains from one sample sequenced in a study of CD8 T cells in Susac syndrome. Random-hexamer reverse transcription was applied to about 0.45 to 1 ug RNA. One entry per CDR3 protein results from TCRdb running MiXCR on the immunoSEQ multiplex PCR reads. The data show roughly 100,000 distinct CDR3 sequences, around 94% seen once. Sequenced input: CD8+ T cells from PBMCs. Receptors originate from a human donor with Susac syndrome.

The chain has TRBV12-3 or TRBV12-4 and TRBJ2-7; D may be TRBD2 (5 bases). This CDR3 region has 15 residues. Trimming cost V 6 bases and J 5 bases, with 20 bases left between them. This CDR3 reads CASSPPAGGPDEQYF. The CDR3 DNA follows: TGTGCCAGCAGCCCCCCGGCGGGCGGCCCCGACGAGCAGTACTTC.

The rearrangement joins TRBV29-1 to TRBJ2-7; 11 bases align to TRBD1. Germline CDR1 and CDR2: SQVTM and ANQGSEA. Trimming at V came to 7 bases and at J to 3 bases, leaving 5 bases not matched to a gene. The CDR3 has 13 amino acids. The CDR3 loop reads CSARTGGDYEQYF. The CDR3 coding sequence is TGCAGCGCCCGGACAGGGGGCGACTACGAGCAGTACTTC.

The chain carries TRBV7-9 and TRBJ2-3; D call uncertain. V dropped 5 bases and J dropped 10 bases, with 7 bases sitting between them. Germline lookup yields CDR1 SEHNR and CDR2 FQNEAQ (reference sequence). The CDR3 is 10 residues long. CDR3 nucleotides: TGTGCCAGCAGCAGAGACCCGCAGTATTTT. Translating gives CASSRDPQYF.

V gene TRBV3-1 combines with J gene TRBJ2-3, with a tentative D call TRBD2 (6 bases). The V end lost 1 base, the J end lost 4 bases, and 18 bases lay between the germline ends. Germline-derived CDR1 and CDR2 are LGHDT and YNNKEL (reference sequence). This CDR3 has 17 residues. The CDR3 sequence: CASSQGVGGAAADTQYF. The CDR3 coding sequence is TGTGCCAGCAGCCAAGGCGTTGGCGGGGCCGCAGCAGATACGCAGTATTTT.

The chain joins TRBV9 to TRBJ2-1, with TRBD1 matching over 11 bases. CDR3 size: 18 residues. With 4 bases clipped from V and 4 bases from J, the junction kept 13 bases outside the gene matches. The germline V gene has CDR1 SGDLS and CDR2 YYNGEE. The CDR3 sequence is CASSPRTGGPGGYNEQFF. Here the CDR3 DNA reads TGTGCCAGCAGCCCCCGGACAGGGGGCCCGGGGGGGTACAATGAGCAGTTCTTC.

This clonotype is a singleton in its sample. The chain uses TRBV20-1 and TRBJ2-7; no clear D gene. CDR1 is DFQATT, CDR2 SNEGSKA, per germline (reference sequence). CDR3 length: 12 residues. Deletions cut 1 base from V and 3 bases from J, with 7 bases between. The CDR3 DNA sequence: TGCAGTGCTAGAGCCCAGGACTACGAGCAGTACTTC. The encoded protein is CSARAQDYEQYF.

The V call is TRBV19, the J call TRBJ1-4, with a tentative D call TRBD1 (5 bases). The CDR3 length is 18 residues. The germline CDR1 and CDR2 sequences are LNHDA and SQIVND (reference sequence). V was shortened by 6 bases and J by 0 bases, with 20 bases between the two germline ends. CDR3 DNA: TGTGCCAGTAGCTCTACCCTTCCGAGGGGTGCAACTAATGAAAAACTGTTTTTT. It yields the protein CASSSTLPRGATNEKLFF. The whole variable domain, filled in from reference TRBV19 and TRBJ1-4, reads DGGITQSPKYLFRKEGQNVTLSCEQNLNHDAMYWYRQDPGQGLRLIYYSQIVNDFQKGDIAEGYSVSREKKESFPLTVTSAQKNPTAFYLCASSSTLPRGATNEKLFFGSGTQLSVL.

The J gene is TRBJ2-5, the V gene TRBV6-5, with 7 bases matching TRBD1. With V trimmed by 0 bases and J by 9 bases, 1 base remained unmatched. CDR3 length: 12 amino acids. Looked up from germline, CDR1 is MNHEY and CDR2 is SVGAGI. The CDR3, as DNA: TGTGCCAGCAGTTACTCGCAGGGGGCCCAGTACTTC. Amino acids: CASSYSQGAQYF.

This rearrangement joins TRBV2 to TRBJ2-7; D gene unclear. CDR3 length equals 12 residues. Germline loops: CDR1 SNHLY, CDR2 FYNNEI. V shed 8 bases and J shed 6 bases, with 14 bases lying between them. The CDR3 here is CASRGGRPEQYF. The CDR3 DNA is TGTGCCAGCCGAGGCGGACGCCCCGAGCAGTACTTC.

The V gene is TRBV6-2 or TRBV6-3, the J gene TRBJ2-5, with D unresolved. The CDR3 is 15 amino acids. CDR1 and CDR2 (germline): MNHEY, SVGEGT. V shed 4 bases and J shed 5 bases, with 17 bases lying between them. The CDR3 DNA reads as TGTGCCAGCAGTTTGTCGGCGGCAACTCGGGAGACCCAGTACTTC. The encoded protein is CASSLSAATRETQYF.

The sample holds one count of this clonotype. The CDR3: CASSQEWDSGPYEQYF. Here the CDR3 DNA reads TGCGCCAGCAGCCAAGAGTGGGACTCCGGGCCGTACGAGCAGTACTTC. J is TRBJ2-7 and V is TRBV4-3; TRBD2 is a possible D gene (6 bases). V lost 0 bases, J lost 4 bases, and 16 bases lay in between. This CDR3 region has 16 residues. Germline V gene lookup returns CDR1 LGHNA and CDR2 YSLEER.

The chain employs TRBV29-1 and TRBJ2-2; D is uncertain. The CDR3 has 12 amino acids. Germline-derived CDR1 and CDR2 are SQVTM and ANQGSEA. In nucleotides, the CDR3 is TGCACCGGACGCGAGTCCACCGGGGAGCTGTTTTTT. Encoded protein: CTGRESTGELFF.

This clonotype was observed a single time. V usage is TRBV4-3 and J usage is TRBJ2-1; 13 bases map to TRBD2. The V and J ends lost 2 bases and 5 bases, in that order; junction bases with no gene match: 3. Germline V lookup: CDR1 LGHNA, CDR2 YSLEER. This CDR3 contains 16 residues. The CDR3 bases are TGCGCCAGCAGCCAAACACTAGCGGGGGGGAACAATGAGCAGTTCTTC. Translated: CASSQTLAGGNNEQFF.

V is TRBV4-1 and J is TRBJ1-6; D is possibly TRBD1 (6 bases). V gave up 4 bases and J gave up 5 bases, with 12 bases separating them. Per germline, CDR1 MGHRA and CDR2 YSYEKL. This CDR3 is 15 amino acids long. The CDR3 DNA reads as TGCGCCAGCAGCCCCGGACAGATGGATAATTCACCCCTCCACTTT. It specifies CASSPGQMDNSPLHF.

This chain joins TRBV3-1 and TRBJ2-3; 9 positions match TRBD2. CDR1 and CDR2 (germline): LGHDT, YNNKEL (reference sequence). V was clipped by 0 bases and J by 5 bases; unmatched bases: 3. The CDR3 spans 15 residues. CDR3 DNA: TGTGCCAGCAGCCAAGATAGCGGGGGAGGAGATACGCAGTATTTT. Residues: CASSQDSGGGDTQYF.

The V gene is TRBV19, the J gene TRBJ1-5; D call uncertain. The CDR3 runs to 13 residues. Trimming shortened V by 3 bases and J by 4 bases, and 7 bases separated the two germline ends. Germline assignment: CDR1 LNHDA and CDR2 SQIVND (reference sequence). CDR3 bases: TGTGCCAGTAGTATCGCTGCAAATCAGCCCCAGCATTTT. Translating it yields CASSIAANQPQHF.